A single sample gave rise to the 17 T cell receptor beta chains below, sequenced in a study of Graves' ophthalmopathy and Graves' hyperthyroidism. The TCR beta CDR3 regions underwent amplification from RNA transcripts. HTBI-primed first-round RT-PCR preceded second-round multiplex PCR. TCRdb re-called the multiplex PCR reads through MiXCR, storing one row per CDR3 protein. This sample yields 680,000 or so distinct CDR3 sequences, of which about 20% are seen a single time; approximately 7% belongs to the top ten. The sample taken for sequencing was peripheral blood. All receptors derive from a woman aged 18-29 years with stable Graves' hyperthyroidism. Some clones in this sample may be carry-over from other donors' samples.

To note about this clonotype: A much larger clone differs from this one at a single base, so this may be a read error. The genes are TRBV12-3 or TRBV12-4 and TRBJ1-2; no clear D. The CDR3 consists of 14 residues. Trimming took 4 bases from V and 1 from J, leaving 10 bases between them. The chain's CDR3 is CASSWGSDNYGYTF. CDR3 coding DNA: TGTGCCAGCAGTTGGGGAAGTGATAACTATGGCTACACCTTC.

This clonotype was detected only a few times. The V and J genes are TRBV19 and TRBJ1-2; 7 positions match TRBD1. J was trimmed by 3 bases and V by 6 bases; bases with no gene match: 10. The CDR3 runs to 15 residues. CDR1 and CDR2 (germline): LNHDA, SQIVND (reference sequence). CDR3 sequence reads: CASSSPGTADYGYTF. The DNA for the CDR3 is TGTGCCAGTAGCTCCCCCGGGACAGCGGACTATGGCTACACCTTC.

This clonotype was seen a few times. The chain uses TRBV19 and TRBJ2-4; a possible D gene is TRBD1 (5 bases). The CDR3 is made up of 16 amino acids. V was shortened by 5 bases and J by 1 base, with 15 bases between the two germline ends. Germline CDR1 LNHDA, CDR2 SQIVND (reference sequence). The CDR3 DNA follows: TGTGCCAGTAGTGTCGGATCTTCAGGGGCCAAAAACATTCAGTACTTC. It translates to CASSVGSSGAKNIQYF.

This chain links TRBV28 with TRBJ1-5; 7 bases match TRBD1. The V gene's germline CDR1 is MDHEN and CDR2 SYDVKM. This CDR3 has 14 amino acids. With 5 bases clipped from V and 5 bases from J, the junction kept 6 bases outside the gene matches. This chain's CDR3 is CASSTDRDYQPQHF. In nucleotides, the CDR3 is TGTGCCAGCAGTACCGACAGGGATTATCAGCCCCAGCATTTT.

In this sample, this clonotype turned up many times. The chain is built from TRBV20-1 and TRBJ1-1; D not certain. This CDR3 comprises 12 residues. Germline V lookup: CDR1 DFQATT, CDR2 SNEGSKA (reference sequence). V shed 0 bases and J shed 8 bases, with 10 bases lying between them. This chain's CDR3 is CSARDRAVEAFF. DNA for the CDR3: TGCAGTGCTAGAGATCGGGCAGTAGAAGCTTTCTTT.

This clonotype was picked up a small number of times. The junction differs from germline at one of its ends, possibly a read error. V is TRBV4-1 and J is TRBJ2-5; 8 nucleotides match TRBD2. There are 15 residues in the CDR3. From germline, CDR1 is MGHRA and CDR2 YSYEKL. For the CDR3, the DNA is TGCGTCAGCAGCCTGGGTCGGGGGGGTCAAGAGACCCAGTACTTC. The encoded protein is CVSSLGRGGQETQYF.

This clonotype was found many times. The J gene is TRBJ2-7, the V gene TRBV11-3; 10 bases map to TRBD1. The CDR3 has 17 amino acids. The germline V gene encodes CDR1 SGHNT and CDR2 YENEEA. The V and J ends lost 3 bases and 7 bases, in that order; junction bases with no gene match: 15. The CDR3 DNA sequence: TGTGCCAGCAGCTTTCCCGGGACAGGGGCGCCAGGTTGGGAGCAGTACTTC. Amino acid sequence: CASSFPGTGAPGWEQYF. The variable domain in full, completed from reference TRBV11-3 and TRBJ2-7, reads EAGVVQSPRYKIIEKKQPVAFWCNPISGHNTLYWYLQNLGQGPELLIRYENEEAVDDSQLPKDRFSAERLKGVDSTLKIQPAELGDSAVYLCASSFPGTGAPGWEQYFGPGTRLTVT.

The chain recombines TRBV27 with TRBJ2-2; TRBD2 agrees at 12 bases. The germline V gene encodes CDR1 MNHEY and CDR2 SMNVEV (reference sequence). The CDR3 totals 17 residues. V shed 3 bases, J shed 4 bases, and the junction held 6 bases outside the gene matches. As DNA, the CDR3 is TGTGCCAGCAGTTTCACTAGCGGGGGGCCGGGCACCGGGGAGCTGTTTTTT. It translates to CASSFTSGGPGTGELFF.

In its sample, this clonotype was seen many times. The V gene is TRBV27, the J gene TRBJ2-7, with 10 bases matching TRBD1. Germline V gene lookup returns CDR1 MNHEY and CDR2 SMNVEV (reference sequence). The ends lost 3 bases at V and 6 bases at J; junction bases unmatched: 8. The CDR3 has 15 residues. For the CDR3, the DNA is TGTGCCAGCAGTTTTTCCGGGACAGGGGTTATCGAGCAGTACTTC. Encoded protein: CASSFSGTGVIEQYF.

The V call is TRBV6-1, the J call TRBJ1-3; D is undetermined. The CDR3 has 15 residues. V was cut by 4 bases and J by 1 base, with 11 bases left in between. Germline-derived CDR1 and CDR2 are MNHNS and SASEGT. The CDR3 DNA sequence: TGTGCCAGCAGTGGAGGAGTTACTTCTGGAAACACCATATATTTT. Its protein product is CASSGGVTSGNTIYF.

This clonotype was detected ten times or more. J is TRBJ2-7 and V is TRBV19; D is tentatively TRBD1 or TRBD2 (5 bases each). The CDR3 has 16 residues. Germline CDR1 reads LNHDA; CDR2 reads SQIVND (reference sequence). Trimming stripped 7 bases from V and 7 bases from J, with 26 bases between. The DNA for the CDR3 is TGTGCCAGTACCCGGGACCGAGCTATCCAGAATGGGGAGCAGTACTTC. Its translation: CASTRDRAIQNGEQYF.

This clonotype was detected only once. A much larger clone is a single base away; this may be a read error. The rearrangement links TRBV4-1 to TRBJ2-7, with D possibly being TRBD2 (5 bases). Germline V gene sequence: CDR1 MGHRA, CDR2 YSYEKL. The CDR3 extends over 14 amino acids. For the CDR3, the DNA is TGCGCCAGCAACCAAATGATTAGCGTGTACGAGCAGTACTTC. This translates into CASNQMISVYEQYF.

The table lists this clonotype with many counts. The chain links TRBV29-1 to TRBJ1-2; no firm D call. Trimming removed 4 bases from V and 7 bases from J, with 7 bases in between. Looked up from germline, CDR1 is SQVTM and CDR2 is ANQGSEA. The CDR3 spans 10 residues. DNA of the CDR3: TGCAGCGTTGTAGCCTCTGGCTACACCTTC. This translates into CSVVASGYTF. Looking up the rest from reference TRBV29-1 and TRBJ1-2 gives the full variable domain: SAVISQKPSRDICQRGTSLTIQCQVDSQVTMMFWYRQQPGQSLTLIATANQGSEATYESGFVIDKFPISRPNLTFSTLTVSNMSPEDSSIYLCSVVASGYTFGSGTRLTVV.

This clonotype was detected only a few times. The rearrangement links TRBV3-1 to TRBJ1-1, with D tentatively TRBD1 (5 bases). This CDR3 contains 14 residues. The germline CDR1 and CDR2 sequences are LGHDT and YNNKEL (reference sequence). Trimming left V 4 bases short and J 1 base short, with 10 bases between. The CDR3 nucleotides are TGTGCCAGCAGCCCGGGGACGTGGAACACTGAAGCTTTCTTT. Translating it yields CASSPGTWNTEAFF.

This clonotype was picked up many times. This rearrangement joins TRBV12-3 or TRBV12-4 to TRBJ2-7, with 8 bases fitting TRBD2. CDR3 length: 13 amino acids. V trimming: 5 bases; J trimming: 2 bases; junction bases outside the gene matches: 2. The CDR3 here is CASSQRGPYEQYF. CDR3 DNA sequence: TGTGCCAGCAGTCAGCGGGGGCCCTACGAGCAGTACTTC.

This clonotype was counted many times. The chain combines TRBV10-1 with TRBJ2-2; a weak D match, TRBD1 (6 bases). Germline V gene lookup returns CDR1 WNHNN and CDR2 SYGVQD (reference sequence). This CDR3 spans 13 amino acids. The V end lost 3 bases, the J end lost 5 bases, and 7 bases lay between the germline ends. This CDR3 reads CASSDQGTGELFF. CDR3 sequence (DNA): TGCGCCAGCAGTGATCAGGGGACCGGGGAGCTGTTTTTT.

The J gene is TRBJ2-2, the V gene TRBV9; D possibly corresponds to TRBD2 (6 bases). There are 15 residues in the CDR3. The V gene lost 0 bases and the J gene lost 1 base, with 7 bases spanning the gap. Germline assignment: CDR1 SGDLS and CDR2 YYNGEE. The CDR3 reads CASSVDGRNTGELFF. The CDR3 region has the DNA TGTGCCAGCAGCGTAGACGGGAGGAACACCGGGGAGCTGTTTTTT.